The 24 T cell receptor beta chains listed next were all sequenced from one sample in a study of CD4 T cells in relation to SARS-CoV-2 and coronaviruses. Unexposed donor CD4+ T cells date from about 2011-2018, before the COVID-19 pandemic. Only in-frame clones appear in the TCRdb table, and some are missing; sequencing was by immunoSEQ multiplex PCR. The sample includes more than 55,000 clones, approximately 90% seen only once; the top ten take about 1.4%. The sample comprised memory CD4+ T cells from PBMCs. Receptors originate from a human donor in good health.

The chain couples TRBV28 to TRBJ1-1; 7 positions match TRBD1. CDR3 length equals 12 residues. CDR1 MDHEN and CDR2 SYDVKM come from the germline V gene. Trimming took 6 bases from V and 5 from J; bases not matched to a gene: 3. As DNA, the CDR3 is TGTGCCAGCAGGACAGGGCTTACTGAAGCTTTCTTT. This sequence encodes CASRTGLTEAFF.

This chain joins TRBV7-2 and TRBJ2-7; no clear D. CDR1 and CDR2 from the germline V gene are SGHTA and FQGNSA. The V gene lost 1 base and the J gene lost 12 bases, with 13 bases spanning the gap. The CDR3 runs 12 residues. In nucleotides, the CDR3 is TGTGCCAGCAGCTTAGAAGCTAGGTCTCTGTACTTC. It is translated as CASSLEARSLYF.

V and J are TRBV24-1 and TRBJ1-2; 8 nucleotides line up with TRBD1. The CDR3 sequence is 12 residues long. Trimming cost V 8 bases and J 8 bases; bases outside gene matches: 6. The germline CDR1 and CDR2 sequences are KGHDR and SFDVKD. The CDR3 DNA reads as TGTGCCACCATGACAGGGGATCACGGCTACACCTTC. Translating it yields CATMTGDHGYTF.

The chain has TRBV12-3 or TRBV12-4 and TRBJ2-1, with D perhaps TRBD2 (5 bases). The V gene lost 3 bases and the J gene lost 5 bases, with 5 bases spanning the gap. The CDR3 loop spans 12 amino acids. Here the CDR3 reads CASSLRDNEQFF. DNA of the CDR3: TGTGCCAGCAGTTTGCGGGACAATGAGCAGTTCTTC.

The rearrangement uses TRBV2 and TRBJ2-3, with unresolved D. Per germline, CDR1 SNHLY and CDR2 FYNNEI. V dropped 6 bases and J dropped 1 base, with 14 bases sitting between them. The length of the CDR3 is 15 residues. CDR3 sequence (DNA): TGTGCCAGCAGGGGATTCGGAGTCCGCACAGATACGCAGTATTTT. As protein: CASRGFGVRTDTQYF.

The rearrangement joins TRBV3-1 (or the pseudogene TRBV3-2) to TRBJ2-3, with TRBD2 matching over 8 bases. Germline CDR1 and CDR2: LGHDT and YNNKEL (reference sequence). The CDR3 extends over 17 amino acids. The J segment lost 4 bases and the V segment lost 0 bases, leaving 9 bases of the junction unmatched. This CDR3 reads CASSQDGSGSRADTQYF. CDR3 nucleotide sequence: TGTGCCAGCAGCCAAGATGGAAGCGGGAGTCGCGCAGATACGCAGTATTTT.

The rearrangement links TRBV3-1 (or the pseudogene TRBV3-2) to TRBJ2-1; 9 bases are shared with TRBD2. The V and J ends lost 3 bases and 6 bases, in that order; junction bases with no gene match: 3. The CDR3 runs 14 residues. The germline V gene has CDR1 LGHDT and CDR2 YNNKEL (reference sequence). The CDR3 sequence is CASSQRREGNEQFF. Here the CDR3 DNA reads TGTGCCAGCAGCCAGAGGCGGGAGGGCAATGAGCAGTTCTTC.

This chain connects TRBV27 to TRBJ2-2; D gene uncertain. V shed 5 bases and J shed 6 bases, with 13 bases lying between them. Germline V gives CDR1 MNHEY, CDR2 SMNVEV (reference sequence). This CDR3 has 14 amino acids. The CDR3 nucleotides are TGTGCCAGCAGTCTTACATGGGGTCCCGGGGAGCTGTTTTTT. It specifies CASSLTWGPGELFF.

J is TRBJ2-7 and V is TRBV27; 16 positions agree with TRBD2. In germline, CDR1 is MNHEY, CDR2 SMNVEV (reference sequence). Germline trimming cut 9 bases from V and 1 base from J; bases unmatched to any gene: 9. CDR3 length: 17 residues. The CDR3 region is CASKGLAGGFLSYEQYF. The DNA for the CDR3 is TGTGCCAGTAAGGGACTAGCGGGAGGGTTCCTATCCTACGAGCAGTACTTC.

Here the CDR3 DNA reads TGTGCCAGCAGTTCAACCGGGACGGGCAACTATGGCTACACCTTC. The encoded protein is CASSSTGTGNYGYTF. This rearrangement joins TRBV6-5 to TRBJ1-2, with D possibly matching TRBD1 (5 bases). The germline V and J ends were trimmed by 4 bases and 2 bases, with 14 bases remaining between them. The CDR3 length is 15 residues. Germline V lookup: CDR1 MNHEY, CDR2 SVGAGI.

This chain joins TRBV5-4 and TRBJ2-1; TRBD2 aligns across 9 bases. CDR1 and CDR2 from the germline V gene are SGHNT and YYREEE (reference sequence). CDR3 length: 15 residues. J lost 7 bases, V lost 0 bases, and 5 bases had no gene match. For the CDR3, the DNA is TGTGCCAGCAGCTTGGGCGGCGGGAGGGGGAATGAGCAGTTCTTC. As protein: CASSLGGGRGNEQFF.

This clone was recorded a few times. The chain couples TRBV27 to TRBJ1-2; no firm D call. Germline V gene sequence: CDR1 MNHEY, CDR2 SMNVEV (reference sequence). V was shortened by 4 bases and J by 0 bases, with 6 bases between the two germline ends. This CDR3 comprises 13 residues. DNA for the CDR3: TGTGCCAGCAGTTCTACAGCTAACTATGGCTACACCTTC. This sequence encodes CASSSTANYGYTF.

The chain joins TRBV6-2 or TRBV6-3 to TRBJ1-6; D is possibly TRBD1 (5 bases). CDR1 is MNHEY, CDR2 SVGEGT, per germline. The CDR3 has 14 amino acids. Trimming removed 2 bases from V and 5 bases from J, with 7 bases in between. The CDR3 sequence: CASSYDSNNSPLHF. CDR3 DNA sequence: TGTGCCAGCAGTTACGACAGTAATAATTCACCCCTCCACTTT.

The chain employs TRBV9 and TRBJ2-7; TRBD2 matches 11 bases. CDR1 is SGDLS, CDR2 YYNGEE, per germline. CDR3 length: 16 residues. J lost 1 base, V lost 0 bases, and 3 bases had no gene match. The DNA of the CDR3 is TGTGCCAGCAGCGTAGGCGGGACTAGCGGTTCCTACGAGCAGTACTTC. Translated, it gives CASSVGGTSGSYEQYF.

This chain joins TRBV10-3 and TRBJ2-5; D perhaps matches TRBD1 (6 bases). V was shortened by 3 bases and J by 3 bases, with 11 bases between the two germline ends. The V gene's germline CDR1 is ENHRY and CDR2 SYGVKD. The CDR3 covers 14 residues. The CDR3 region is CAISDRTVEETQYF. CDR3 bases: TGTGCCATCAGTGACAGGACAGTAGAAGAGACCCAGTACTTC.

CDR3 region: CASSMSYEQYF. DNA of the CDR3: TGTGCCAGCAGCATGAGCTACGAGCAGTACTTC. The chain is built from TRBV7-2 and TRBJ2-7; D is undetermined. CDR3 length equals 11 residues. Germline CDR1 and CDR2: SGHTA and FQGNSA. Trimming stripped 5 bases from V and 3 bases from J, with 5 bases between.

V gene TRBV24-1 combines with J gene TRBJ2-3; D is possibly TRBD1 or TRBD2 (7 bases each). Germline loops: CDR1 KGHDR, CDR2 SFDVKD. CDR3 size: 15 residues. V was cut by 4 bases and J by 6 bases, with 16 bases left in between. The CDR3 DNA reads as TGTGCCACCAGTGAAGCGGGACAGAGGGCGGATACGCAGTATTTT. Amino acid sequence: CATSEAGQRADTQYF.

This rearrangement joins TRBV28 to TRBJ1-1; a weak D match, TRBD1 (6 bases). Trimming left V 3 bases short and J 5 bases short, with 10 bases between. The CDR3 sequence is 13 residues long. Germline V gives CDR1 MDHEN, CDR2 SYDVKM. CDR3 loop: CASSLDSRTEAFF. CDR3 nucleotides: TGTGCCAGCAGTTTGGACAGTCGGACTGAAGCTTTCTTT.

The V call is TRBV5-1, the J call TRBJ2-7; no clear D gene. V lost 4 bases and J 5 bases, leaving 13 bases between the germline ends. This CDR3 region has 13 residues. The germline V gene has CDR1 SGHRS and CDR2 YFSETQ. CDR3 bases: TGCGCCAGCAGCCCCCGGGTGGGCCACGAGCAGTACTTC. Protein: CASSPRVGHEQYF.

This chain links TRBV7-9 with TRBJ2-3; D not resolved. The ends were cut back, 3 bases at V and 2 bases at J, with 9 bases in the middle. Germline CDR1 reads SEHNR; CDR2 reads FQNEAQ (reference sequence). CDR3 length: 14 amino acids. The CDR3 nucleotides are TGTGCCAGCAGCTTTGCGACCAACACAGATACGCAGTATTTT. As protein: CASSFATNTDTQYF.

The J gene is TRBJ1-2, the V gene TRBV3-1 (or the pseudogene TRBV3-2); D is perhaps TRBD1 (6 bases). With 1 base removed from V and 8 bases from J, the gap between germline ends came to 17 bases. CDR1 is LGHDT and CDR2 is YNNKEL in the germline V gene (reference sequence). CDR3 length: 15 residues. The CDR3 coding sequence is TGTGCCAGCAGCCAAGTTTTTGCGGCAGGGGAGGGCTACACCTTC. Translated, it gives CASSQVFAAGEGYTF.

V gene TRBV10-2 combines with J gene TRBJ2-3; D unresolved. V was trimmed by 1 base and J by 7 bases, leaving 12 bases between them. In germline, CDR1 is WSHSY, CDR2 SAAADI. The length of the CDR3 is 14 residues. The CDR3 loop reads CASSEFGSQNTQYF. The CDR3 DNA follows: TGCGCCAGCAGTGAGTTTGGCTCCCAAAATACGCAGTATTTT.

The genes are TRBV7-9 and TRBJ2-3; D might be TRBD2 (5 bases). From germline, CDR1 is SEHNR and CDR2 FQNEAQ (reference sequence). V lost 1 base and J 0 bases, leaving 5 bases between the germline ends. The CDR3 is made up of 14 amino acids. CDR3 loop: CASSLGTSTDTQYF. The CDR3 DNA follows: TGTGCCAGCAGCTTAGGGACTAGCACAGATACGCAGTATTTT.

V usage is TRBV3-1 (or the pseudogene TRBV3-2) and J usage is TRBJ2-7; 8 bases fit TRBD2. Trimming took 1 base from V and 2 from J; bases not matched to a gene: 4. The CDR3 spans 15 residues. Germline V gene lookup returns CDR1 LGHDT and CDR2 YNNKEL (reference sequence). In DNA form, the CDR3 reads TGTGCCAGCAGCCAAGGTTTAGCGGGACCCTACGAGCAGTACTTC. It codes for CASSQGLAGPYEQYF.